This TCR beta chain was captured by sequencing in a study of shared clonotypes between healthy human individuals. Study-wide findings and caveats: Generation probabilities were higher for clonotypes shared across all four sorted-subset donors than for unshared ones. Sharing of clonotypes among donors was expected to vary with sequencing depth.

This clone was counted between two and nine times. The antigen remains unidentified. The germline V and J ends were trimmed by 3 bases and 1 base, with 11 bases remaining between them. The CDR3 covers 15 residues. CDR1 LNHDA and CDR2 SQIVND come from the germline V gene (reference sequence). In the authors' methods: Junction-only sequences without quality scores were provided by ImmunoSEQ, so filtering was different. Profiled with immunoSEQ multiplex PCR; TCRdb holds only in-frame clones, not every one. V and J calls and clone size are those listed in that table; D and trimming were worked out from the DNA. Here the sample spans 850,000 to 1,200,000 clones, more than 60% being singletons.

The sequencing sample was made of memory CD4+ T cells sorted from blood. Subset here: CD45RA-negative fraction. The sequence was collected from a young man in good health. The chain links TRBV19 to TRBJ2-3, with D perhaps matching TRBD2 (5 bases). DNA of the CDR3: TGTGCCAGTAGTATGAACCTCGGGGGCACAGATACGCAGTATTTT. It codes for CASSMNLGGTDTQYF.